This T cell receptor beta chain stems from a study of metastatic and nonmetastatic thyroid tumors. Looking at the study overall: Peripheral blood and tumor or nodule samples from malignant and benign thyroid patients were compared. Study observations and caveats: For both blood and tumor, malignant thyroid tumors reportedly showed significantly higher TCR beta diversity than benign nodules did.

From germline, CDR1 is DFQATT and CDR2 SNEGSKA (reference sequence). CDR3 length: 17 residues. V lost 6 bases and J 1 base, leaving 22 bases between the germline ends. This clone appeared many times. Its antigen is as yet unknown. Among the patients, none had received any treatment before thyroid surgery. In the original workflow: The study built a papillary thyroid cancer distant-metastasis classifier from CDR3 differences across clinicopathological groups. Via MiXCR, TCRdb re-called the PCR reads. These V and J calls originate from TCRdb's pipeline instead of the authors' own analysis. Among about 27,000 clones listed, approximately 17% were seen once.

The receptor comes from a male donor with papillary thyroid cancer or a benign thyroid nodule (not recorded which). Some clones in this sample may be carry-over from other donors' samples. The chain couples TRBV20-1 to TRBJ1-5; no clear D gene. Sequenced input: blood. Here the CDR3 DNA reads TGCAGTGCCCCCTTCCTTCCCCTTTTCGAGAGCAATCAGCCCCAGCATTTT. This encodes CSAPFLPLFESNQPQHF.